The TCR beta chain under discussion was sequenced for a study of shared clonotypes between healthy human individuals. Regarding the study as a whole: Clonotypes shared by all four donors outscored non-shared clonotypes in generation probability. Incomplete sequencing of sorted subsets was indicated by rarefaction despite large depth. Naive subsets typically showed greater estimated richness than memory subsets.

A word on this clone: No antigen is known for it.

Some clones are missing from TCRdb's copy, which holds only in-frame ones; the method was immunoSEQ multiplex PCR. The sample carries over a million clones, around 82% recorded once. Germline V gene data show CDR1 as SEHNR and CDR2 as FQNEAQ (reference sequence). This CDR3 comprises 14 residues. Trimming left V 2 bases short and J 3 bases short, with 8 bases between. This sequence was found in a man between 18 and 29 years old in good health. Some clones in this sample may be carry-over from other donors' samples. Source material: memory CD4+ T cells from PBMCs. Noted subset: CD45RA-negative fraction. This chain joins TRBV7-9 and TRBJ2-1, with D uncertain. CDR3 DNA: TGTGCCAGCAGCTTAAAGGCAGACTACAATGAGCAGTTCTTC. The encoded protein is CASSLKADYNEQFF.